These 21 T cell receptor beta chains were sequenced from one sample in a study of OX40 agonist ivuxolimab in advanced cancers. TCRdb's table, derived via immunoSEQ multiplex PCR, lists solely in-frame clones and lacks some. This sample carries 39,000 or so clones, 65% to 90% of them seen once, and the ten largest clones take around 10%. Sequencing used CD4+ or CD8+ T cells sorted from blood, obtained in a trial of the OX40 agonist ivuxolimab. Source of these receptors: an adult with an advanced solid tumor such as melanoma, head and neck, liver or kidney cancer.

The chain is built from TRBV6-5 and TRBJ2-1; possible D gene TRBD1, 6 bases. V lost 5 bases and J 7 bases, leaving 12 bases between the germline ends. CDR1 is MNHEY and CDR2 is SVGAGI in the germline V gene. CDR3 length: 13 amino acids. In nucleotides, the CDR3 is TGTGCCAGCAGTCCCTATACAGGGAATGAGCAGTTCTTC. This codes for CASSPYTGNEQFF.

V is TRBV5-1 and J is TRBJ2-7, with TRBD2 matching over 9 bases. The length of the CDR3 is 14 residues. Germline V gene lookup returns CDR1 SGHRS and CDR2 YFSETQ. V shed 4 bases and J 5 bases; nucleotides not matched to a gene: 7. CDR3 DNA sequence: TGCGCCAGCAGCGCCGAGCGGGAGGTACACGAGCAGTACTTC. Translation: CASSAEREVHEQYF.

V and J are TRBV7-8 and TRBJ2-3; D call uncertain. CDR1 is SGHVS and CDR2 is FQNEAQ in the germline V gene. The CDR3 loop spans 15 amino acids. V was pared by 2 bases and J by 4 bases, with 13 bases between. The CDR3 reads CASSLLSEVPDTQYF. The CDR3, as DNA: TGTGCCAGCAGCTTATTGTCTGAGGTGCCAGATACGCAGTATTTT.

The chain has TRBV30 and TRBJ1-6; D is undetermined. The CDR3 loop spans 11 amino acids. Germline CDR1 reads GTSNPN; CDR2 reads SVGIG (reference sequence). V was shortened by 4 bases and J by 10 bases, with 8 bases between the two germline ends. In DNA, the CDR3 is TGTGCCTGGAAGTCCGGGTCACCCCTCCACTTT. Protein: CAWKSGSPLHF.

The chain couples TRBV7-8 to TRBJ2-7, with 7 nucleotides matching TRBD1. Germline-derived CDR1 and CDR2 are SGHVS and FQNEAQ. With 2 bases clipped from V and 0 bases from J, the junction kept 7 bases outside the gene matches. The CDR3 has 16 amino acids. The CDR3 DNA is TGTGCCAGCAGCTTACCGACGGGACAGTACTCCTACGAGCAGTACTTC. Translating gives CASSLPTGQYSYEQYF.

By share of the sample, this clone is medium-sized. The J gene is TRBJ1-2, the V gene TRBV7-2; 8 bases match TRBD1. Germline CDR1 SGHTA, CDR2 FQGNSA. Trimming removed 3 bases from V and 8 bases from J; junction bases left unmatched: 8. The CDR3 has 14 amino acids. The CDR3 coding sequence is TGTGCCAGCAGCTTGTTGTGGACAGGGAACGGCTACACCTTC. Protein product: CASSLLWTGNGYTF.

This rearrangement joins TRBV4-1 to TRBJ1-1; no reliable D call. This CDR3 spans 14 amino acids. Germline lookup yields CDR1 MGHRA and CDR2 YSYEKL. Trimming shortened V by 1 base and J by 7 bases, and 13 bases separated the two germline ends. The CDR3 protein is CASSQAPSSFEAFF. The DNA for the CDR3 is TGCGCCAGCAGCCAAGCACCTTCTAGTTTTGAAGCTTTCTTT.

This rearrangement joins TRBV27 to TRBJ1-6; tentative D call: TRBD1 (5 bases). V gave up 6 bases and J gave up 6 bases, with 18 bases separating them. CDR1 and CDR2 (germline): MNHEY, SMNVEV (reference sequence). This CDR3 is 16 amino acids long. The CDR3 DNA follows: TGTGCCAGCAGCTTAACCGAAAACAGGAGTAATTCACCCCTCCACTTT. Translated, it gives CASSLTENRSNSPLHF.

The chain joins TRBV11-2 to TRBJ2-7; 8 positions match TRBD2. This CDR3 is built from 15 residues. Per germline, CDR1 SGHAT and CDR2 FQNNGV. J lost 0 bases, V lost 6 bases, and 7 bases had no gene match. As DNA, the CDR3 is TGTGCCAGCAGGGCGGAGCGGGGGCTCTCCTACGAGCAGTACTTC. Protein sequence: CASRAERGLSYEQYF.

This chain links TRBV7-8 with TRBJ2-7; D possibly corresponds to TRBD1 (7 bases). The CDR3 loop spans 14 amino acids. Germline V gene sequence: CDR1 SGHVS, CDR2 FQNEAQ. Trimming left V 7 bases short and J 2 bases short, with 15 bases between. The CDR3, as DNA: TGTGCCAGCACAGGGGGGAGAACGACCTACGAGCAGTACTTC. Encoded protein: CASTGGRTTYEQYF.

This clone is a singleton in its sample. The chain couples TRBV7-8 to TRBJ2-1; 12 bases line up with TRBD2. Trimming took 1 base from V and 6 from J; bases not matched to a gene: 7. CDR1 is SGHVS and CDR2 is FQNEAQ in the germline V gene. CDR3 length equals 17 residues. The DNA for the CDR3 is TGTGCCAGCAGCTTAGGGGGGACTAGCGGGTCGCGCAATGAGCAGTTCTTC. Translating it yields CASSLGGTSGSRNEQFF.

This clone was observed a handful of times. The J gene is TRBJ1-2, the V gene TRBV29-1; the match to TRBD1 covers 7 bases. This CDR3 comprises 13 residues. V gave up 5 bases and J gave up 7 bases; unmatched junction bases: 10. Germline V CDR1 and CDR2: SQVTM, ANQGSEA. In DNA, the CDR3 is TGCAGCGTTACAGACAGGGAAGTTGGTGGCTACACCTTC. As protein: CSVTDREVGGYTF.

V gene TRBV7-6 combines with J gene TRBJ1-1, with D uncertain. Per the germline V gene, CDR1 is SGHVS and CDR2 is FNYEAQ. The CDR3 consists of 14 residues. V was trimmed by 3 bases and J by 0 bases, leaving 8 bases between them. The CDR3 DNA follows: TGTGCCAGCAGCTTGGGAGGGATGAACACTGAAGCTTTCTTT. This gives the protein CASSLGGMNTEAFF.

CDR3 in DNA: TGTGCAAGTCGGTCCATAGGACAGGGGGCTAATAATTCACCCCTCCACTTT. Encoded protein: CASRSIGQGANNSPLHF. The chain couples TRBV12-2 to TRBJ1-6; TRBD1 reflects the table's D call only, with no check against the DNA. TRBV12-2 is recorded as a pseudogene. CDR3 size: 17 residues.

The V call is TRBV27, the J call TRBJ2-7; D gene ambiguous. The CDR3 consists of 11 residues. V was trimmed by 10 bases and J by 1 base, leaving 8 bases between them. Germline CDR1 and CDR2: MNHEY and SMNVEV (reference sequence). The CDR3 DNA sequence: TGTGCCACCGGGTCGTCCTACGAGCAGTACTTC. Translating it yields CATGSSYEQYF.

V gene TRBV9 combines with J gene TRBJ1-3; maybe TRBD1 (6 bases). Germline V gene lookup returns CDR1 SGDLS and CDR2 YYNGEE. Trimming stripped 3 bases from V and 4 bases from J, with 17 bases between. The CDR3 extends over 16 amino acids. The CDR3 protein is CASSEAPTGIGNTIYF. The CDR3 DNA reads TGTGCCAGCAGCGAGGCCCCCACAGGGATCGGAAACACCATATATTTT.

The V gene is TRBV7-9, the J gene TRBJ1-1; D unclear. Germline V lookup: CDR1 SEHNR, CDR2 FQNEAQ (reference sequence). With 5 bases removed from V and 6 bases from J, the gap between germline ends came to 10 bases. The CDR3 is 12 residues long. CDR3 sequence (DNA): TGTGCCAGCAGCCAATCGGGTCCTGAAGCTTTCTTT. It specifies CASSQSGPEAFF.

The rearrangement uses TRBV30 and TRBJ2-1; TRBD1 aligns across 9 bases. The CDR3 contains 15 residues. The V and J ends lost 3 bases and 5 bases, in that order; junction bases with no gene match: 8. CDR1 is GTSNPN and CDR2 is SVGIG in the germline V gene (reference sequence). The CDR3, as DNA: TGTGCCTGGAGCGAACAGGGGGCACTCCACAATGAGCAGTTCTTC. Protein: CAWSEQGALHNEQFF.

The chain uses TRBV9 and TRBJ2-1; TRBD2 might be the D (5 bases). The CDR3 spans 12 residues. Germline V gene data show CDR1 as SGDLS and CDR2 as YYNGEE. V lost 1 base and J lost 7, with 6 bases in between. The CDR3 region has the DNA TGTGCCAGCAGCGTAACGGGGAATGAGCAGTTCTTC. Its translation is CASSVTGNEQFF.

CDR3 in DNA: TGCGCCAGCTCTAAAGGGCAGGGGGACTACAATGAGCAGTTCTTC. Its translation is CASSKGQGDYNEQFF. The chain carries TRBV5-1 and TRBJ2-1, with TRBD1 matching over 7 bases. Looked up from germline, CDR1 is SGHRS and CDR2 is YFSETQ. This CDR3 has 15 residues. Losses at the gene ends were 7 bases for V and 3 bases for J; bases not matched to a gene: 10.

The V call is TRBV6-1, the J call TRBJ2-1, with D perhaps given as TRBD1 or TRBD2 (5 bases each). V was pared by 4 bases and J by 9 bases, with 13 bases between. Germline CDR1 MNHNS, CDR2 SASEGT. CDR3 length equals 13 residues. The DNA for the CDR3 is TGTGCCAGCAGTGGGACTTCGGGGCGTGAGCAGTTCTTC. Residues: CASSGTSGREQFF.